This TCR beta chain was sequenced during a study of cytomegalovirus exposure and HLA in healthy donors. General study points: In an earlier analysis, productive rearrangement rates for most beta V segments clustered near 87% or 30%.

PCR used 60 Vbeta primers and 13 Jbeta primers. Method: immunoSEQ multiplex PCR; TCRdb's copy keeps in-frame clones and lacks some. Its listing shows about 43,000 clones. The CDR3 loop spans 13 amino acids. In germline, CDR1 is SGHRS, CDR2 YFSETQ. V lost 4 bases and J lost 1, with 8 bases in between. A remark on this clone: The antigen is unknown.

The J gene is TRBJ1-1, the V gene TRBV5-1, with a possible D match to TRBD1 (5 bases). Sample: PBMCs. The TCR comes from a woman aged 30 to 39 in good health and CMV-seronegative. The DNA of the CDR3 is TGCGCCAGCAGCCGCGGACAGAACACTGAAGCTTTCTTT. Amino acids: CASSRGQNTEAFF. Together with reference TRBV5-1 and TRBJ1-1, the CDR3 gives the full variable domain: KAGVTQTPRYLIKTRGQQVTLSCSPISGHRSVSWYQQTPGQGLQFLFEYFSETQRNKGNFPGRFSGRQFSNSRSEMNVSTLELGDSALYLCASSRGQNTEAFFGQGTRLTVV.